The entry below gives a single TCR beta chain sequence along with its context. Antigen specificity is unknown. Germline loops: CDR1 ENHRY, CDR2 SYGVKD. This CDR3 has 12 amino acids. The V and J ends lost 5 bases and 1 base respectively, with 5 bases between them. This sample is drawn from a study of T cell responses to AZD1222 COVID-19 vaccine. TCRdb keeps only in-frame clones here, not all; method: immunoSEQ multiplex PCR. Among 84,000 or so clones listed, approximately 89% were seen once. Study-level findings and limits: The breadth and depth of Spike-specific TCRs increased once two AZD1222 doses had been given. Donors were chiefly white British, with a greater number of females, and clonal diversity was perhaps underestimated. Only a handful of AZD1222 recipients, more than five in all, had baseline seropositivity. Of spike-specific TCRs, nearly half reportedly target regions left unmutated in variants.

This TCR derives from an adult in good health. The chain joins TRBV10-3 to TRBJ2-5, with D possibly TRBD1 on 5 matching bases. Material: peripheral blood, obtained on day 0 of MenACWY control vaccination. The CDR3 reads CAISQGQETQYF. As DNA, the CDR3 is TGTGCCATCAGTCAGGGCCAAGAGACCCAGTACTTC.